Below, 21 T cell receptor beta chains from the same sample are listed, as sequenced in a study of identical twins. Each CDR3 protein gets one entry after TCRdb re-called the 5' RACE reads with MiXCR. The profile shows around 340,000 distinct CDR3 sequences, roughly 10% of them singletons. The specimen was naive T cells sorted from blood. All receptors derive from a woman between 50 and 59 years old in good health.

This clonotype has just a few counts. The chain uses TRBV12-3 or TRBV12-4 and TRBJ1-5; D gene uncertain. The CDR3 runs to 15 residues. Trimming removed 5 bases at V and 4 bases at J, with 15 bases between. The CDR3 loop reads CASSLTDVGNQPQHF. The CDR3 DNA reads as TGTGCCAGCAGTCTGACCGACGTCGGGAATCAGCCCCAGCATTTT.

Written as DNA, the CDR3 is TGTGCCAGCAGTTTCGCGGGCGGCGGGTCAGATACGCAGTATTTT. The encoded protein is CASSFAGGGSDTQYF. The rearrangement uses TRBV12-3 or TRBV12-4 and TRBJ2-3; D is possibly TRBD2 (5 bases). V lost 3 bases, J lost 4 bases, and 14 bases lay in between. There are 15 residues in the CDR3.

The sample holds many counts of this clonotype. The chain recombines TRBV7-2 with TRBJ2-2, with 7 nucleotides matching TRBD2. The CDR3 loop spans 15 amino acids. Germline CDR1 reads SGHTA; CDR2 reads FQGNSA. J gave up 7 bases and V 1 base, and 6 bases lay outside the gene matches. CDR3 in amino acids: CASSLVGGPFGELFF. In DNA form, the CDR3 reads TGTGCCAGCAGCTTAGTGGGAGGGCCGTTCGGGGAGCTGTTTTTT.

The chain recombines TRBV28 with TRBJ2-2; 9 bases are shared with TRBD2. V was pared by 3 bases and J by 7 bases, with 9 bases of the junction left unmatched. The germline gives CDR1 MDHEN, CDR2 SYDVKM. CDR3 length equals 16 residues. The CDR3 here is CASSLRSGTSSGELFF. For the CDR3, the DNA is TGTGCCAGCAGTTTGCGGTCTGGGACTAGCAGCGGGGAGCTGTTTTTT.

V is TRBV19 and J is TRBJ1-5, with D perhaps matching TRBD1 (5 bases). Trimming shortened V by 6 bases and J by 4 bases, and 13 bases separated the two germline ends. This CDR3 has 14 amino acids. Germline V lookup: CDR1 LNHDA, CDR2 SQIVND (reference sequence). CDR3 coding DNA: TGTGCCAGTAGGGGTTTGACAGAGAATCAGCCCCAGCATTTT. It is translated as CASRGLTENQPQHF.

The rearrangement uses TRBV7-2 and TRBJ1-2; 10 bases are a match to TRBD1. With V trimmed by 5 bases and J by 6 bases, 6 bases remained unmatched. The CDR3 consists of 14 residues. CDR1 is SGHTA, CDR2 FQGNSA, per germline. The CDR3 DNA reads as TGTGCCAGCAGCCCTTCAGGGACAGGGGATGGCTACACCTTC. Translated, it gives CASSPSGTGDGYTF.

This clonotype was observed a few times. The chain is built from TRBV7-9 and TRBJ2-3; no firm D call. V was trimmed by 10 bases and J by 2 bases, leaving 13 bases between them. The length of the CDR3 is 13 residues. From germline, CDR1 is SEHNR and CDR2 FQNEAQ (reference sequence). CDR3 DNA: TGTGCCACCATCGGGCGCAACACAGATACGCAGTATTTT. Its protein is CATIGRNTDTQYF.

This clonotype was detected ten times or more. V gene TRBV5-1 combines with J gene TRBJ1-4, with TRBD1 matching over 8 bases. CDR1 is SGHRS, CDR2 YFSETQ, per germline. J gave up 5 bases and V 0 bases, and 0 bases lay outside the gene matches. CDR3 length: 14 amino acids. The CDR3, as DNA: TGCGCCAGCAGCTTGGGACAGGGGAATGAAAAACTGTTTTTT. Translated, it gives CASSLGQGNEKLFF.

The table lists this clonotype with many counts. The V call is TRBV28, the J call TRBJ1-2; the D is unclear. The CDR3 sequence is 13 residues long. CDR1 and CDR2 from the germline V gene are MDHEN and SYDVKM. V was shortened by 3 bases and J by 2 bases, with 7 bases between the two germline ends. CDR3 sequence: CASSLLGNYGYTF. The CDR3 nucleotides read TGTGCCAGCAGTTTGCTGGGAAACTATGGCTACACCTTC.

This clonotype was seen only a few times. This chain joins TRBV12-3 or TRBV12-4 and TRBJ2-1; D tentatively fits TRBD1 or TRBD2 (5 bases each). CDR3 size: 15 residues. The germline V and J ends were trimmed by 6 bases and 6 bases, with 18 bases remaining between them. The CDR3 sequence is CASSSRDGKSNEQFF. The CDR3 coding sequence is TGTGCCAGCAGCTCCCGGGACGGCAAGTCCAATGAGCAGTTCTTC.

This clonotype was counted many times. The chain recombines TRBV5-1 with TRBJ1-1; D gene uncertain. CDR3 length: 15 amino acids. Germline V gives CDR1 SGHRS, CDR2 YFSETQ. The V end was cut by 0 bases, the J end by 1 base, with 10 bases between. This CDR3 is CASSLGGQQNTEAFF. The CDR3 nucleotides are TGCGCCAGCAGCTTGGGGGGTCAACAGAACACTGAAGCTTTCTTT.

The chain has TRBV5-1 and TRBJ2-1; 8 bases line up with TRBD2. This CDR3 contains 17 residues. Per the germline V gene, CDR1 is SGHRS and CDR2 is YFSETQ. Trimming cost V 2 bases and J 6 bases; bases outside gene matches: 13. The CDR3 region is CASSLTTTLAGGNEQFF. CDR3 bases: TGCGCCAGCAGCTTAACCACCACACTGGCGGGAGGCAATGAGCAGTTCTTC.

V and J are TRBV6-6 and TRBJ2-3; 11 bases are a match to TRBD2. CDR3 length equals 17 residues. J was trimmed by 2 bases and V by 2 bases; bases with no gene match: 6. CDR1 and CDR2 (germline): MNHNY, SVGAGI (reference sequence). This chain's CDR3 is CASSYSPGLAATDTQYF. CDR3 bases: TGTGCCAGCAGTTACAGCCCGGGACTAGCGGCCACAGATACGCAGTATTTT.

CDR3 nucleotides: TGCGCCAGCAGCTTGCCCGGGACAGGTACTTACGAGCAGTACTTC. Its translation is CASSLPGTGTYEQYF. The chain recombines TRBV5-1 with TRBJ2-7, with 8 bases aligning to TRBD1. The CDR3 has 15 residues. Germline V gene sequence: CDR1 SGHRS, CDR2 YFSETQ. V gave up 1 base and J gave up 4 bases; unmatched junction bases: 7.

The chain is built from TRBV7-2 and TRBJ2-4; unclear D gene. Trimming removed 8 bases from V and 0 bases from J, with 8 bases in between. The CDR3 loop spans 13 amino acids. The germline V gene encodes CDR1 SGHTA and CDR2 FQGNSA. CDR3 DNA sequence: TGTGCCAGCGGGGTTCTAGCCAAAAACATTCAGTACTTC. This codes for CASGVLAKNIQYF.

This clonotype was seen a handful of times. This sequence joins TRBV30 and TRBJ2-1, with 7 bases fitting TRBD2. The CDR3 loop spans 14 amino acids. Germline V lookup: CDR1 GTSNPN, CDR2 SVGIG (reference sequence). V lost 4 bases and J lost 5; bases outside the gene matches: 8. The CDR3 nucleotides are TGTGCCTGGAAAGGGTGGGAGGGCCACAATGAGCAGTTCTTC. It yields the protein CAWKGWEGHNEQFF.

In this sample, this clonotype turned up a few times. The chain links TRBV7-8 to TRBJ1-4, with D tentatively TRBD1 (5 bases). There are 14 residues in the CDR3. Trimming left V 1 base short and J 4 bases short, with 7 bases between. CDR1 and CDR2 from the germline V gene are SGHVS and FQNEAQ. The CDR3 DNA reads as TGTGCCAGCAGCTTAGGACAGTTTAATGAAAAACTGTTTTTT. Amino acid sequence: CASSLGQFNEKLFF.

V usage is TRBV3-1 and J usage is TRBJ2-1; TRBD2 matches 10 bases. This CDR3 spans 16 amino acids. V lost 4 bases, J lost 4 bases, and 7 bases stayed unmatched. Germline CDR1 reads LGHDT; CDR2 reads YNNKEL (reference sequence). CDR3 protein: CASSLTSGIGYNEQFF. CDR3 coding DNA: TGTGCCAGCAGCCTTACTAGCGGGATAGGATACAATGAGCAGTTCTTC.

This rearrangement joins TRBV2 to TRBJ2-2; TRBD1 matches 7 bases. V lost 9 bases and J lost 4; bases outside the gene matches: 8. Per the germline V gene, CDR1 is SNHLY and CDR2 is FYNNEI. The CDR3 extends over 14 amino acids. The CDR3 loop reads CASTRGLSTGELFF. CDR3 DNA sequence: TGTGCCAGTACAAGGGGGCTAAGCACCGGGGAGCTGTTTTTT.

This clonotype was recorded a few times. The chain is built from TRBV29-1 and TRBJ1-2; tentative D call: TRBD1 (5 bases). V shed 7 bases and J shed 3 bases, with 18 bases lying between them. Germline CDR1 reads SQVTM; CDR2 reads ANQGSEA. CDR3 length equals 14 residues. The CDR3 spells CSANPGLTDYGYTF. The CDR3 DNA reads TGCAGCGCCAACCCAGGGTTGACAGACTATGGCTACACCTTC.

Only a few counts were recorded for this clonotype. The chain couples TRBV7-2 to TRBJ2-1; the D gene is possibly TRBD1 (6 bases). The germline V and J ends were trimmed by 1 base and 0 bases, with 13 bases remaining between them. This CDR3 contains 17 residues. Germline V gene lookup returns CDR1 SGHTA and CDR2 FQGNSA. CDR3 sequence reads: CASSLDQGSSSYNEQFF. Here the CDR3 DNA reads TGTGCCAGCAGCTTAGATCAGGGGTCGAGCTCCTACAATGAGCAGTTCTTC.